This T cell receptor (beta chain) was profiled in a study of shared clonotypes between healthy human individuals. A remark on this clone: Antigen: not known.

CDR1 is SGHVS, CDR2 FQNEAQ, per germline. V was cut by 1 base and J by 4 bases, with 14 bases left in between. This CDR3 is 16 amino acids long. Study outcomes and limitations: Larger estimated richness was generally seen in naive subsets than in memory subsets.

Naive CD8 populations comprised CD45RO-negative cells positively selected for CCR7, excluding terminally differentiated effector memory CD45RA+ cells. Caucasian adults living in Nashville, Tennessee, provided all samples. The assay was immunoSEQ multiplex PCR, and TCRdb's table has in-frame clones only and misses some. The sample yields around 1.9 million clones, roughly 95% seen once. Sequencing was performed on naive CD8+ T cells from PBMCs. This sequence originates from a man between 18 and 29 years old in good health. Some clones in this sample may be carry-over from other donors' samples. The chain employs TRBV7-8 and TRBJ1-5, with D possibly being TRBD1 (5 bases). CDR3 protein: CASSLGRQRLNQPQHF. The CDR3 DNA is TGTGCCAGCAGCTTAGGACGACAGAGGTTGAATCAGCCCCAGCATTTT.